This record covers a single T cell receptor (beta chain). The antigen remains unidentified. Here immunoSEQ multiplex PCR was the method, and the copy in TCRdb shows in-frame clones only, minus some. The repertoire holds 150,000 or so clones, with about 90% as singletons. This CDR3 is 12 amino acids long. Germline CDR1 reads SNHLY; CDR2 reads FYNNEI. V lost 6 bases to trimming and J lost 8 bases; unmatched junction nucleotides: 4. These data are taken from a study of T cell responses to AZD1222 COVID-19 vaccine. Whole-study findings and limits: Spike-specific TCR depth and breadth grew after two AZD1222 doses.

The sample here was peripheral blood, taken 28 days after the second AZD1222 dose. V usage is TRBV2 and J usage is TRBJ2-1; TRBD1 matches 7 bases. This TCR was recovered from an adult who received the AZD1222 COVID-19 vaccine. As DNA, the CDR3 is TGTGCCAGCAGACAGGGGTCTGATGAGCAGTTCTTC. This gives the protein CASRQGSDEQFF.